This entry describes one TCR beta chain. The antigen remains unidentified. The data originate from a study of T cell responses to AZD1222 COVID-19 vaccine. This CDR3 region has 19 residues. CDR1 MNHNS and CDR2 SASEGT come from the germline V gene. Unmatched junction bases numbered 19, after V lost 3 bases and J lost 4 bases. Study-wide points: Increased Spike-specific TCR breadth and depth were observed after two AZD1222 doses. Reports say nearly half of spike-specific TCRs go after unmutated variant regions. Clonal diversity was possibly underestimated; the donors were predominantly white British and more often female.

This table comes from immunoSEQ multiplex PCR, and its TCRdb copy is limited to in-frame clones, with some not included. The data show about 82,000 clones, around 90% seen once. The receptor was isolated from an adult who received the AZD1222 COVID-19 vaccine. The V call is TRBV6-1, the J call TRBJ2-5; 8 positions agree with TRBD2. This specimen was peripheral blood, taken 28 days after the second AZD1222 dose. The CDR3 is CASSDRLLAGKSWAETQYF. The CDR3 DNA is TGTGCCAGCAGTGATCGGTTGTTAGCGGGGAAATCTTGGGCAGAGACCCAGTACTTC.